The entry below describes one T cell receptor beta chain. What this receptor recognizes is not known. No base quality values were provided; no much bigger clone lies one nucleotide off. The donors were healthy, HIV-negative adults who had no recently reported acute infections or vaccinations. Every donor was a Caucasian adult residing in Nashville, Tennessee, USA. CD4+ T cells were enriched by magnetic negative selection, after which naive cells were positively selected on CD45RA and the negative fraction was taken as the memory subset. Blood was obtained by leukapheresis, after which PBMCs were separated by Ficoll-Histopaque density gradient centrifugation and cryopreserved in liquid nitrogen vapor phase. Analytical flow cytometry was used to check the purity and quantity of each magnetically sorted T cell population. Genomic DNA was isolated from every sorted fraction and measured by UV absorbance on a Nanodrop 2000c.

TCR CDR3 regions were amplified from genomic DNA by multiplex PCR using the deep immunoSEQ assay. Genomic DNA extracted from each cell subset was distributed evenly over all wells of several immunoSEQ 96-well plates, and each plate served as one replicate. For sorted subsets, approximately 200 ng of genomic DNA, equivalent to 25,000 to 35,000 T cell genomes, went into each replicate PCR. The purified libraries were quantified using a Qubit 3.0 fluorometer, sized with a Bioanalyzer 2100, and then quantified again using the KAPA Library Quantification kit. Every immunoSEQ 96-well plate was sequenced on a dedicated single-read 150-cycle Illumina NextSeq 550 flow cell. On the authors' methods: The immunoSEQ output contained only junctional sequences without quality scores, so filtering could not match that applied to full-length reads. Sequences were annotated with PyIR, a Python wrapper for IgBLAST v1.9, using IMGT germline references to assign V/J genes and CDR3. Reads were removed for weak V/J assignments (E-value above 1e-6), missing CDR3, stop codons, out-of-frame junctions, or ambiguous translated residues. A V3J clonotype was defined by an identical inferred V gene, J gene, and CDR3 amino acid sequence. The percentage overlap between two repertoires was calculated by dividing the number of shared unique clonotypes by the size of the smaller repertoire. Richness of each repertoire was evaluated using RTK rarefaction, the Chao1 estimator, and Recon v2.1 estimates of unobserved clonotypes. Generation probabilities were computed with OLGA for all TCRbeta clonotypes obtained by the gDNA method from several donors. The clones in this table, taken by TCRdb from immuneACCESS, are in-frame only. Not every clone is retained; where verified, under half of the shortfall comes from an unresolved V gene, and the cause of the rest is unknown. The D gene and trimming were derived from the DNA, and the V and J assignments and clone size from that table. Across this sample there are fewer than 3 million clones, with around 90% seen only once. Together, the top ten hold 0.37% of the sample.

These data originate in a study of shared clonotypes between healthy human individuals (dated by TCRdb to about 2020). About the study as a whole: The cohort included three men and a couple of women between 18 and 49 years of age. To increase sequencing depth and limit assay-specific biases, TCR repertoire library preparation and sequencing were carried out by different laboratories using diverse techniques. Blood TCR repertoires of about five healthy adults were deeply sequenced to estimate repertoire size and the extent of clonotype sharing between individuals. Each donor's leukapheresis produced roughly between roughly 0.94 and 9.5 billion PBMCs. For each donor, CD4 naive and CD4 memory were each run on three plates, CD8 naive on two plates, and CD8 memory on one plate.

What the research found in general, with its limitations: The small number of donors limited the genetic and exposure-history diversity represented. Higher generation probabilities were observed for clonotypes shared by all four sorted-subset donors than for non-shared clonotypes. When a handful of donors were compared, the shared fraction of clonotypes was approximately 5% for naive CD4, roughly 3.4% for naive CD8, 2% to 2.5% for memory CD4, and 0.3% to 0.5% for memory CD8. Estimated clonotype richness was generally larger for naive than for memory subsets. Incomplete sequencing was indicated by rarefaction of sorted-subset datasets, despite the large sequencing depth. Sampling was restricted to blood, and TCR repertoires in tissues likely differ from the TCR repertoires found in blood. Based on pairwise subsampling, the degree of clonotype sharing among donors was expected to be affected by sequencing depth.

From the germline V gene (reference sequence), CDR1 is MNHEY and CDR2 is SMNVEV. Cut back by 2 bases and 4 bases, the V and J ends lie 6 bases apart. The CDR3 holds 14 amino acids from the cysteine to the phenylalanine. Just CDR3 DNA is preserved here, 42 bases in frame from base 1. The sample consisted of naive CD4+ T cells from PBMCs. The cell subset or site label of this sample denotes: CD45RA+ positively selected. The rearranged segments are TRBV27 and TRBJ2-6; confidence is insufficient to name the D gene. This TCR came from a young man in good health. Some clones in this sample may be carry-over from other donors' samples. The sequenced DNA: TGTGCCAGCAGTTTAATGGCCGGGGCCAACGTCCTGACTTTC. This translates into CASSLMAGANVLTF.